This TCR beta chain originates from a study of blood T cell repertoires in COVID-19. Study overall: The study drew acute and convalescent COVID-19 samples from the United States, Italy and Spain.

The CDR3 sequence is 15 residues long. Germline CDR1 MNHNS, CDR2 SASEGT. V shed 7 bases and J shed 4 bases, with 14 bases lying between them. Original methodology: Quantification of nucleated cells was approximated via reference gene primer amplification. TCRdb's table, derived via immunoSEQ multiplex PCR, lists solely in-frame clones and lacks some. V and J calls and clone size are copied from that table; D and trimming were computed from the DNA. The profile shows roughly 210,000 clones, approximately 81% of them singletons. The rearrangement links TRBV6-1 to TRBJ2-6; D possibly corresponds to TRBD1 (6 bases). Sequenced: peripheral blood. The clonotype comes from an elderly woman with COVID-19, enrolled during active disease. In nucleotides, the CDR3 is TGTGCCAGCACCCTAGGGGGTACCGGGGCCAACGTCCTGACTTTC. It translates to CASTLGGTGANVLTF.